The 5 T cell receptor beta chains reported below all come from one sample, sequenced in a study of CD8 T cells in Susac syndrome. RNA was extracted with the RNeasy kit, and a quantity of roughly 0.5 to 1 ug was reverse transcribed using random hexamers. Each CDR3 protein is one row after TCRdb ran MiXCR on the immunoSEQ multiplex PCR reads. This table has around 200,000 distinct CDR3 sequences, 85% to 95% appearing once. The sequenced material came from CD4+ T cells from PBMCs. The receptors shown here come from a human donor with multiple sclerosis.

The rearrangement joins TRBV9 to TRBJ2-5; D unresolved. V was shortened by 4 bases and J by 1 base, with 14 bases between the two germline ends. Germline V CDR1 and CDR2: SGDLS, YYNGEE. The CDR3 consists of 15 residues. The CDR3 nucleotides are TGTGCCAGCAGCCCCGGTGCGGAACGCCAAGAGACCCAGTACTTC. This sequence encodes CASSPGAERQETQYF. Full variable domain (outside the CDR3, taken from reference TRBV9 and TRBJ2-5): DSGVTQTPKHLITATGQRVTLRCSPRSGDLSVYWYQQSLDQGLQFLIQYYNGEERAKGNILERFSAQQFPDLHSELNLSSLELGDSALYFCASSPGAERQETQYFGPGTRLLVL.

The J gene is TRBJ2-1, the V gene TRBV7-9, with TRBD2 identical over 9 bases. Germline CDR1 SEHNR, CDR2 FQNEAQ (reference sequence). Unmatched junction bases numbered 13, after V lost 5 bases and J lost 8 bases. This CDR3 is 16 amino acids long. The CDR3 loop reads CASSPVSGGPYDEQFF. In DNA form, the CDR3 reads TGTGCCAGCAGCCCGGTTAGCGGGGGACCCTATGATGAGCAGTTCTTC.

This chain joins TRBV27 and TRBJ2-5; the D gene is possibly TRBD2 (5 bases). V shed 5 bases and J shed 5 bases, with 15 bases lying between them. The CDR3 is made up of 14 amino acids. The germline V gene encodes CDR1 MNHEY and CDR2 SMNVEV (reference sequence). The CDR3 loop is CASSPWAGDETQYF. The DNA of the CDR3 is TGTGCCAGCAGTCCGTGGGCGGGTGACGAGACCCAGTACTTC.

The V and J genes are TRBV29-1 and TRBJ1-1; D possibly corresponds to TRBD1 (5 bases). The CDR3 extends over 12 amino acids. Germline CDR1 reads SQVTM; CDR2 reads ANQGSEA. The V end was cut by 7 bases, the J end by 7 bases, with 16 bases between. The CDR3 DNA sequence: TGCAGCGCTGGGGGGGAAAGGCATGAAGCTTTCTTT. Protein product: CSAGGERHEAFF.

Here the CDR3 reads CASSPLGSGEQYV. CDR3 nucleotides: TGTGCCAGCAGTCCCCTAGGTTCGGGTGAGCAGTACGTC. This sequence joins TRBV12-3 or TRBV12-4 and TRBJ2-7; no clear D gene. The CDR3 is 13 amino acids. V was pared by 5 bases and J by 7 bases, with 15 bases between.